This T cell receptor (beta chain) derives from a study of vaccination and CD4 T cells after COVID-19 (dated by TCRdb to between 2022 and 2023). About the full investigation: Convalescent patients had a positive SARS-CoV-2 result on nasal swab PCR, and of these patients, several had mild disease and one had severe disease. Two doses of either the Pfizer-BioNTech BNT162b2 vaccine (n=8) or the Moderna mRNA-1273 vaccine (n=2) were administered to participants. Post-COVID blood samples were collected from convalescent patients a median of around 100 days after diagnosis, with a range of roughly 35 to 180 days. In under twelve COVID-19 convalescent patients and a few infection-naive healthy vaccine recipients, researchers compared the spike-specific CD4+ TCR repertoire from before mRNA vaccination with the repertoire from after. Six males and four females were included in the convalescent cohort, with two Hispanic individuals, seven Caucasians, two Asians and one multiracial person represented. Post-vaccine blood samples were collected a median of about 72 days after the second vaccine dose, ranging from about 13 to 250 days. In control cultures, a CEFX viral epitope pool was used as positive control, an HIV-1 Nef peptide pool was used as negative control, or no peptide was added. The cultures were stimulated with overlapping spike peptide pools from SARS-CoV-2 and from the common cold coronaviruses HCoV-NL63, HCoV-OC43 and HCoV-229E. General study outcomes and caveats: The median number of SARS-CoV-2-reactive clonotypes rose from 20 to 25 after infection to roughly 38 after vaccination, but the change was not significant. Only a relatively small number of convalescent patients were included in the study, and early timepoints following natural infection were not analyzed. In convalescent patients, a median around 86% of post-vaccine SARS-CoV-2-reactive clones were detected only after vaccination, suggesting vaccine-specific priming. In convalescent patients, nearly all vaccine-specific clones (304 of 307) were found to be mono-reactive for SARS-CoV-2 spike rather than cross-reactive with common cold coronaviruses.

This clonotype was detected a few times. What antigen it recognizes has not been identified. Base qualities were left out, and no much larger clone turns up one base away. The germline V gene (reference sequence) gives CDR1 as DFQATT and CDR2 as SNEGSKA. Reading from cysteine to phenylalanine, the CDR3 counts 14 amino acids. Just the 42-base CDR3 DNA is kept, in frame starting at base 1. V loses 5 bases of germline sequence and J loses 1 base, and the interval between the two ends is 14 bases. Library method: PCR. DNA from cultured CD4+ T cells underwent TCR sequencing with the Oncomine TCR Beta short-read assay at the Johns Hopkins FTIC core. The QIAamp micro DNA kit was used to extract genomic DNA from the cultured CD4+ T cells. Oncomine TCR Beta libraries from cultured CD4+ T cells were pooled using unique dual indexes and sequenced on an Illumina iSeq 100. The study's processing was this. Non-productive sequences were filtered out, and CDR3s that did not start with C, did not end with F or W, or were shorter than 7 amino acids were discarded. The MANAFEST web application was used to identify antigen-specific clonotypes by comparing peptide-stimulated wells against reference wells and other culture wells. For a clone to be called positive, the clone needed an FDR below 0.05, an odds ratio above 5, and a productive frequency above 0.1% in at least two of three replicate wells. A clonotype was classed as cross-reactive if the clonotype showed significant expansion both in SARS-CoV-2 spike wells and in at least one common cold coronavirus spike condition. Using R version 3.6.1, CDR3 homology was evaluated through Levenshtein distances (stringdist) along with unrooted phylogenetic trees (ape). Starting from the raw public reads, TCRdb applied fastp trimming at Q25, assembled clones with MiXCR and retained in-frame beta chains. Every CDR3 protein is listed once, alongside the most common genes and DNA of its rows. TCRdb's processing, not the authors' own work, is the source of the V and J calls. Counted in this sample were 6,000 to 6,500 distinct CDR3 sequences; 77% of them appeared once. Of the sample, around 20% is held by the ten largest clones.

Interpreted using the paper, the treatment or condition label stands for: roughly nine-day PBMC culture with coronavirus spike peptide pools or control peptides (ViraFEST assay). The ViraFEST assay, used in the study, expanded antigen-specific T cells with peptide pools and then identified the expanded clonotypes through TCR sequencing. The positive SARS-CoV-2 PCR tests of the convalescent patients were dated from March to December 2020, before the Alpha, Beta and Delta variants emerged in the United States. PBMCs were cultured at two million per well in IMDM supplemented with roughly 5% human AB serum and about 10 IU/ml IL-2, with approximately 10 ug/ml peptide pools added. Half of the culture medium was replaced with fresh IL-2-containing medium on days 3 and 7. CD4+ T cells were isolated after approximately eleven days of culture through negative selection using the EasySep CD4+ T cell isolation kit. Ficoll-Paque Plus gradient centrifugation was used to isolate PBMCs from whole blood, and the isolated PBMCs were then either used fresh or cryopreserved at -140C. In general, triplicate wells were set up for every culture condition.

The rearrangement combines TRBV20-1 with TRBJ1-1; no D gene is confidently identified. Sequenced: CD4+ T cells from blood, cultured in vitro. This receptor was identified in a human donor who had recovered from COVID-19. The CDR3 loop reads CSAAPRLGNTEAFF. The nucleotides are TGCAGTGCTGCCCCCCGTTTAGGGAACACTGAAGCTTTCTTT.